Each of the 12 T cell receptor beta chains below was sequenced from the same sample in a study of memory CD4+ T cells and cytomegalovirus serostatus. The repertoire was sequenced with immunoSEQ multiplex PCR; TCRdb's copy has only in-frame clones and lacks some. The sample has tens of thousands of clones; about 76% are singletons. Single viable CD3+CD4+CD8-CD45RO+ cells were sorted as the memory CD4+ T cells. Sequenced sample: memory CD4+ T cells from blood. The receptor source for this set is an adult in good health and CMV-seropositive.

The CDR3 region has the DNA TGTGCCAGCAGTTCTGACGGGGAGCTGTTTTTT. Protein: CASSSDGELFF. The genes are TRBV28 and TRBJ2-2, with D hard to call. CDR3 length: 11 amino acids. Trimming took 4 bases from V and 7 from J, leaving 4 bases between them. CDR1 and CDR2 (germline): MDHEN, SYDVKM.

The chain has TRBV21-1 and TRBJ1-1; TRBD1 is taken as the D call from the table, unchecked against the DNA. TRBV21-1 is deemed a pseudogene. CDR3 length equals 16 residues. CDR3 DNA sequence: TGTGCCAGCAGCACGGGACAGGGCCCACAGCTTACTGAAGCTTTCTTT. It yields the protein CASSTGQGPQLTEAFF.

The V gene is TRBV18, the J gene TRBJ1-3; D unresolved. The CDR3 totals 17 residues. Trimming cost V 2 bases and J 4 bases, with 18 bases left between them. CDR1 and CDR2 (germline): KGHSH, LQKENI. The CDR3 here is CASSPFPNTGSGNTIYF. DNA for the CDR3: TGTGCCAGCTCACCATTTCCGAATACGGGATCCGGAAACACCATATATTTT.

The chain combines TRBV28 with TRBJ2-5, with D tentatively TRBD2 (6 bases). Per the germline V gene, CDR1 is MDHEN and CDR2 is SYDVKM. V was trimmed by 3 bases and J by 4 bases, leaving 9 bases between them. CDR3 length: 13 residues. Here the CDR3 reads CASSLAGRETQYF. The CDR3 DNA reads TGTGCCAGCAGTTTGGCCGGGAGAGAGACCCAGTACTTC.

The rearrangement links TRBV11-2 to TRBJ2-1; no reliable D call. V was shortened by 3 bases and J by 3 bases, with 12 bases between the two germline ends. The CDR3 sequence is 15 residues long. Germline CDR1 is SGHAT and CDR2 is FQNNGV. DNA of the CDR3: TGTGCCAGCAGCTTCAAAGGAAGGCACTACAATGAGCAGTTCTTC. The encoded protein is CASSFKGRHYNEQFF.

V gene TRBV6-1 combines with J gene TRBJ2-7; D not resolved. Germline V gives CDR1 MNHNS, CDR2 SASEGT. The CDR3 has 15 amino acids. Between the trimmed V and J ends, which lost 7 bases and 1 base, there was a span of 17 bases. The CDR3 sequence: CASTPPGPLSYEQYF. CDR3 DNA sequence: TGTGCCAGCACTCCCCCCGGGCCCCTTTCCTACGAGCAGTACTTC.

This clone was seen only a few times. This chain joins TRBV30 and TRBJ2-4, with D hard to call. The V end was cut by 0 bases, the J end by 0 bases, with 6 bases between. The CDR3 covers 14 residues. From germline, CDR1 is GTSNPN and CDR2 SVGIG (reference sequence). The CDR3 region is CAWSVGEAKNIQYF. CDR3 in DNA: TGTGCCTGGAGTGTCGGTGAAGCCAAAAACATTCAGTACTTC.

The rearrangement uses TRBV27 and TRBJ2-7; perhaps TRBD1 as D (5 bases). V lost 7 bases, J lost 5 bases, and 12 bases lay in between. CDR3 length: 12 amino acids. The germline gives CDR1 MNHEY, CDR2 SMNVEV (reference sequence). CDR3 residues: CASNRPGHEQYF. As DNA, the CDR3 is TGTGCCAGCAACAGGCCCGGCCACGAGCAGTACTTC.

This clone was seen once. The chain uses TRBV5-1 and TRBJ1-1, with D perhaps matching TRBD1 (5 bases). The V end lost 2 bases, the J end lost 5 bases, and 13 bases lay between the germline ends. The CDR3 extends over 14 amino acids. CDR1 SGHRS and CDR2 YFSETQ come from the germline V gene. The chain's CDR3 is CASSLIGEETEAFF. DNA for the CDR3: TGCGCCAGCAGCTTAATAGGGGAGGAGACTGAAGCTTTCTTT.

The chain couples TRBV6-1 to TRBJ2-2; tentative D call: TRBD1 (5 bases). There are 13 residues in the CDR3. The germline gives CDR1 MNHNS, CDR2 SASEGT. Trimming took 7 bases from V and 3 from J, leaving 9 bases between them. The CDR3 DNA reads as TGTGCCAGCATTCCCAGGGACACCGGGGAGCTGTTTTTT. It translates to CASIPRDTGELFF.

The CDR3 spells CASSLGGRSTDTQYF. CDR3 sequence (DNA): TGCGCCAGCAGTCTAGGGGGGCGGAGCACAGATACGCAGTATTTT. The chain carries TRBV5-1 and TRBJ2-3; tentatively, D is TRBD1 or TRBD2 (6 bases each). CDR1 is SGHRS, CDR2 YFSETQ, per germline. Trimming left V 5 bases short and J 0 bases short, with 13 bases between. The CDR3 is 15 amino acids.

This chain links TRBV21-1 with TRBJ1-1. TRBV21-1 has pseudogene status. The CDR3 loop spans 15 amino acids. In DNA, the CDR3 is TGTGCCAGCAGCAAAAACCCAGGGGGGGGCACTGAAGCTTTCTTT. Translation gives CASSKNPGGGTEAFF.